This entry lists 9 T cell receptor beta chains sequenced from one sample in a study of cytotoxic CD8 clonotypes in ibrutinib-treated CLL. Sequencing used immunoSEQ multiplex PCR; TCRdb keeps in-frame clones, though not all of them. Here the sample spans 12,000 or so clones, about four fifths being singletons. The sequences come from PBMCs, collected at disease progression, from a patient treated with ibrutinib. These receptors were taken from a human donor with chronic lymphocytic leukemia.

The rearrangement uses TRBV28 and TRBJ2-5; a possible D gene is TRBD2 (6 bases). This CDR3 is built from 15 residues. Germline assignment: CDR1 MDHEN and CDR2 SYDVKM. The V gene lost 3 bases and the J gene lost 5 bases, with 16 bases spanning the gap. DNA for the CDR3: TGTGCCAGCAGTTTCTACGGGGGAGGTGGGGAGACCCAGTACTTC. This encodes CASSFYGGGGETQYF.

This rearrangement joins TRBV27 to TRBJ2-1; 13 bases agree with TRBD2. The CDR3 runs to 15 residues. The V gene's germline CDR1 is MNHEY and CDR2 SMNVEV (reference sequence). Trimming at V came to 4 bases and at J to 10 bases, leaving 7 bases not matched to a gene. CDR3 region: CASSSRLAGGDEQFF. The CDR3 bases are TGTGCCAGCAGTTCTAGACTAGCGGGAGGAGACGAGCAGTTCTTC.

The gene calls are TRBV5-1 and TRBJ2-3; the D gene is possibly TRBD2 (6 bases). This CDR3 has 15 amino acids. Trimming left V 0 bases short and J 2 bases short, with 10 bases between. Germline CDR1 reads SGHRS; CDR2 reads YFSETQ. In nucleotides, the CDR3 is TGCGCCAGCAGCTTGGAGGGCGGGATCACAGATACGCAGTATTTT. Encoded protein: CASSLEGGITDTQYF.

The CDR3 DNA follows: TGTGCCAGCAGTGAATTTCCCCAGGGAGGTGGCTACACCTTC. Translation: CASSEFPQGGGYTF. The chain is built from TRBV2 and TRBJ1-2, with D possibly being TRBD1 (5 bases). The CDR3 has 14 residues. V shed 2 bases and J shed 7 bases, with 14 bases lying between them. Per the germline V gene, CDR1 is SNHLY and CDR2 is FYNNEI.

V is TRBV6-1 and J is TRBJ1-1, with TRBD1 identical over 7 bases. The CDR3 totals 14 residues. Germline assignment: CDR1 MNHNS and CDR2 SASEGT. Trimming removed 7 bases from V and 4 bases from J; junction bases left unmatched: 9. This CDR3 is CASTLKTGSTEAFF. CDR3 DNA sequence: TGTGCCAGCACCTTAAAGACAGGGTCCACTGAAGCTTTCTTT.

The chain has TRBV7-2 and TRBJ2-3; D may be TRBD1 (5 bases). Trimming pared 8 bases from V and 2 bases from J, leaving 14 bases between. In germline, CDR1 is SGHTA, CDR2 FQGNSA. CDR3 length: 14 residues. DNA of the CDR3: TGTGCCAGCCTAGGACAACCTTACACAGATACGCAGTATTTT. Protein product: CASLGQPYTDTQYF.

This clone was picked up a small number of times. The chain joins TRBV19 to TRBJ1-5; D is perhaps TRBD1 (5 bases). Trimming stripped 5 bases from V and 4 bases from J, with 9 bases between. Per the germline V gene, CDR1 is LNHDA and CDR2 is SQIVND (reference sequence). CDR3 size: 13 residues. The CDR3 nucleotides read TGTGCCAGTAGTTCAGGGTTGAATCAGCCCCAGCATTTT. It specifies CASSSGLNQPQHF.

The gene calls are TRBV7-2 and TRBJ1-4; 7 bases are a match to TRBD1. In germline, CDR1 is SGHTA, CDR2 FQGNSA. The CDR3 runs 13 residues. The V gene end was trimmed by 8 bases and the J gene end by 2 bases; junction bases not matched to a gene: 2. CDR3 in DNA: TGTGCCAGCTTGGGACAGACTAATGAAAAACTGTTTTTT. Protein sequence: CASLGQTNEKLFF. Variable domain in full (rest from reference TRBV7-2 and TRBJ1-4): GAGVSQSPSNKVTEKGKDVELRCDPISGHTALYWYRQSLGQGLEFLIYFQGNSAPDKSGLPSDRFSAERTGGSVSTLTIQRTQQEDSAVYLCASLGQTNEKLFFGSGTQLSVL.

The genes are TRBV5-1 and TRBJ2-2; D not certain. The CDR3 is 16 amino acids. Trimming cost V 4 bases and J 2 bases, with 15 bases left between them. Per germline, CDR1 SGHRS and CDR2 YFSETQ. The CDR3 nucleotides are TGCGCCAGCAGCAACGACGGGTTCCCTAACACCGGGGAGCTGTTTTTT. Translation gives CASSNDGFPNTGELFF.